These 21 T cell receptor beta chains share one sample of origin, sequenced in a study of blood T cell repertoires in COVID-19. Assay used: immunoSEQ multiplex PCR; TCRdb lists only in-frame clones, some missing. The sample yields just under 80,000 clones, 88% seen once. Material for sequencing was peripheral blood. The receptor set was obtained from a human donor in a cohort sampled during active COVID-19.

J is TRBJ2-7 and V is TRBV5-6; 9 nucleotides match TRBD2. V gave up 1 base and J gave up 6 bases; unmatched junction bases: 8. Germline CDR1 and CDR2: SGHDT and YYEEEE. The CDR3 length is 15 residues. The CDR3 region has the DNA TGTGCCAGCAGCTTGAAGCGGGGGGCCCACCGCGAGCAGTACTTC. It yields the protein CASSLKRGAHREQYF.

This clone has a handful of counts. The gene calls are TRBV19 and TRBJ1-2, with TRBD1 as a possible D gene (5 bases). The length of the CDR3 is 15 residues. Germline values: CDR1 LNHDA, CDR2 SQIVND (reference sequence). Trimming took off 7 bases at V and 5 bases at J, with 20 bases between the two ends. CDR3 loop: CASTKMRGQGYGYTF. DNA for the CDR3: TGTGCCAGTACCAAAATGCGGGGCCAGGGTTATGGCTACACCTTC.

The chain combines TRBV7-9 with TRBJ1-4; TRBD1 might be the D (5 bases). This CDR3 has 16 residues. Trimming removed 4 bases from V and 0 bases from J, with 12 bases in between. Germline V CDR1 and CDR2: SEHNR, FQNEAQ (reference sequence). As DNA, the CDR3 is TGTGCCAGCAGCTGGGGCAGCCAGCCAACTAATGAAAAACTGTTTTTT. Its translation is CASSWGSQPTNEKLFF.

The V call is TRBV5-3, the J call TRBJ1-1, with a possible D match to TRBD1 (5 bases). TRBV5-3 is an open reading frame, and its role is uncertain. The CDR3 extends over 15 amino acids. CDR3 nucleotide sequence: TGTGCAACGAGGGCGGTGTCGGGGGGTAACACTGAAGCTTTCTTT. Translated, it gives CATRAVSGGNTEAFF.

The J gene is TRBJ1-2, the V gene TRBV4-3, with D possibly being TRBD1 (5 bases). Germline-derived CDR1 and CDR2 are LGHNA and YSLEER. The CDR3 is 16 residues long. V lost 0 bases and J 7 bases, leaving 18 bases between the germline ends. The CDR3 protein is CASSQDGEVRVRGYTF. The CDR3 region has the DNA TGCGCCAGCAGCCAAGATGGAGAAGTCAGGGTGCGTGGCTACACCTTC.

The sample holds a few counts of this clone. This rearrangement joins TRBV2 to TRBJ2-1; 8 nucleotides line up with TRBD1. V lost 4 bases and J lost 2; bases outside the gene matches: 4. The CDR3 is made up of 15 amino acids. Germline values: CDR1 SNHLY, CDR2 FYNNEI. The CDR3, as DNA: TGTGCCAGCAGTGTGGACAGGGCAACCTACAATGAGCAGTTCTTC. Protein product: CASSVDRATYNEQFF.

This chain joins TRBV11-3 and TRBJ2-7; D is ambiguous. The germline V gene has CDR1 SGHNT and CDR2 YENEEA. V was trimmed by 1 base and J by 4 bases, leaving 2 bases between them. CDR3 length: 11 amino acids. CDR3: CASSLAYEQYF. The CDR3 DNA sequence: TGTGCCAGCAGCTTAGCGTACGAGCAGTACTTC.

The V and J genes are TRBV5-4 and TRBJ2-7, with 8 nucleotides matching TRBD1. Germline lookup yields CDR1 SGHNT and CDR2 YYREEE (reference sequence). The CDR3 is 15 amino acids. The V gene end was trimmed by 3 bases and the J gene end by 4 bases; junction bases not matched to a gene: 9. CDR3 sequence: CASSSNLGQGYEQYF. CDR3 bases: TGTGCCAGCAGCTCCAACCTCGGACAGGGATACGAGCAGTACTTC.

This clone appeared once. The chain is built from TRBV5-1 and TRBJ2-3, with 10 bases aligning to TRBD2. There are 16 residues in the CDR3. Trimming at V came to 3 bases and at J to 0 bases, leaving 4 bases not matched to a gene. The germline V gene encodes CDR1 SGHRS and CDR2 YFSETQ. CDR3 residues: CASSYGLAESTDTQYF. The CDR3 DNA reads TGCGCCAGCAGCTACGGACTAGCGGAGAGCACAGATACGCAGTATTTT.

The CDR3 bases are TGTGCCAGCAGACTAACGGGTACTTACGAGCAGTACTTC. This translates into CASRLTGTYEQYF. The chain employs TRBV12-3 or TRBV12-4 and TRBJ2-7; D gene unclear. The CDR3 is 13 amino acids. V was cut by 6 bases and J by 4 bases, with 13 bases left in between.

The rearrangement uses TRBV28 and TRBJ2-5; D is unclear. Trimming cost V 1 base and J 2 bases, with 8 bases left between them. The germline CDR1 and CDR2 sequences are MDHEN and SYDVKM. The CDR3 is 14 residues long. The CDR3 DNA reads TGTGCCAGCAGTTTATCCCCTTCTCAAGAGACCCAGTACTTC. This translates into CASSLSPSQETQYF.

The chain combines TRBV24-1 with TRBJ2-3; D gene unclear. V was pared by 6 bases and J by 1 base, with 13 bases between. The CDR3 totals 15 residues. The V gene's germline CDR1 is KGHDR and CDR2 SFDVKD. The CDR3 sequence: CATSPTGSRTDTQYF. The CDR3, as DNA: TGTGCCACCAGTCCCACCGGGTCTCGCACAGATACGCAGTATTTT.

The chain combines TRBV27 with TRBJ2-6; the D gene is possibly TRBD1 (5 bases). V was pared by 1 base and J by 3 bases, with 10 bases between. CDR3 size: 16 residues. The germline gives CDR1 MNHEY, CDR2 SMNVEV (reference sequence). The CDR3 region is CASSLFGRVGANVLTF. In DNA form, the CDR3 reads TGTGCCAGCAGTTTATTCGGCAGGGTTGGGGCCAACGTCCTGACTTTC.

Only one count was recorded for this clone. This chain uses TRBV7-6 with TRBJ2-3; the D is unclear. Trimming pared 1 base from V and 5 bases from J, leaving 13 bases between. This CDR3 region has 15 residues. Germline V gene data show CDR1 as SGHVS and CDR2 as FNYEAQ. CDR3 in amino acids: CASSLVSGFGDTQYF. CDR3 nucleotides: TGTGCCAGCAGCTTAGTGTCGGGTTTTGGAGATACGCAGTATTTT.

The J gene is TRBJ2-7, the V gene TRBV7-2, with 7 bases fitting TRBD2. Germline-derived CDR1 and CDR2 are SGHTA and FQGNSA. V was pared by 1 base and J by 6 bases, with 6 bases of the junction left unmatched. This CDR3 has 14 residues. CDR3 residues: CASSLEAGVGEQYF. The CDR3 DNA is TGTGCCAGCAGCTTAGAGGCGGGAGTGGGCGAGCAGTACTTC.

The DNA for the CDR3 is TGTGCCAGCTCCCCCCTCGGGGGGGAGAACACTGAAGCTTTCTTT. Translated, it gives CASSPLGGENTEAFF. The J gene is TRBJ1-1, the V gene TRBV18; D is possibly TRBD1 (5 bases). This CDR3 is built from 15 residues. Trimming took off 6 bases at V and 1 base at J, with 15 bases between the two ends. Germline loops: CDR1 KGHSH, CDR2 LQKENI.

The chain uses TRBV20-1 and TRBJ2-1, with TRBD2 matching over 10 bases. V shed 3 bases, J shed 2 bases, and the junction held 4 bases outside the gene matches. Germline CDR1 reads DFQATT; CDR2 reads SNEGSKA (reference sequence). There are 15 residues in the CDR3. The CDR3 bases are TGCAGTGCTAGTGGCAGCGGGAGGGCCTACAATGAGCAGTTCTTC. This encodes CSASGSGRAYNEQFF.

The chain is built from TRBV12-3 or TRBV12-4 and TRBJ1-6; D is unclear. V lost 5 bases, J lost 11 bases, and 10 bases lay in between. The CDR3 sequence is 12 residues long. The CDR3 DNA reads as TGTGCCAGCAGTGCGGGTCCTACACCCCTCCACTTT. Translation gives CASSAGPTPLHF.

This chain connects TRBV10-3 to TRBJ2-5; 10 bases line up with TRBD2. After removal of 9 bases from V and 5 bases from J, the junction contained 6 bases not matched to a gene. In germline, CDR1 is ENHRY, CDR2 SYGVKD. The CDR3 has 13 amino acids. CDR3 in amino acids: CAIKREGLETQYF. The CDR3 DNA reads TGTGCCATAAAGCGGGAGGGCCTGGAGACCCAGTACTTC.

The chain carries TRBV10-3 and TRBJ2-5; D not certain. CDR3 length: 12 residues. V was clipped by 10 bases and J by 4 bases, with 13 bases between them. CDR1 and CDR2 (germline): ENHRY, SYGVKD. This chain's CDR3 is CATNQVGETQYF. The CDR3 nucleotides are TGTGCCACGAACCAGGTGGGAGAGACCCAGTACTTC.

This chain connects TRBV6-1 to TRBJ1-6; D gene unclear. The germline gives CDR1 MNHNS, CDR2 SASEGT. CDR3 length: 17 residues. With 2 bases removed from V and 0 bases from J, the gap between germline ends came to 11 bases. CDR3 in DNA: TGTGCCAGCAGTGAAATGGCGGTGAGCTCCTATAATTCACCCCTCCACTTT. This encodes CASSEMAVSSYNSPLHF.